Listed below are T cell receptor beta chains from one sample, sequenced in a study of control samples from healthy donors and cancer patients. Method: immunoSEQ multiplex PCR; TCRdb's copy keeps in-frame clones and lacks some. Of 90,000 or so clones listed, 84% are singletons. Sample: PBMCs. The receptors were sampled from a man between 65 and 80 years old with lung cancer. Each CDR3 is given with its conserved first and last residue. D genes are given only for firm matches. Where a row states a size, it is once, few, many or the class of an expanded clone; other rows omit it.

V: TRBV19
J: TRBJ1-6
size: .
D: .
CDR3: CASSKKETLGSPLHF
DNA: TGTGCCAGTAGTAAAAAGGAGACACTCGGGTCACCCCTCCACTTT

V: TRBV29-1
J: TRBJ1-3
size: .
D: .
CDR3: CSVEESGGRFGNTIYF
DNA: TGCAGCGTTGAAGAAAGCGGGGGGCGGTTTGGAAACACCATATATTTT

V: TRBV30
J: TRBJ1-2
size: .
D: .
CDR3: CAWSATERNYGYTF
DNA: TGTGCCTGGAGTGCTACGGAGAGGAACTATGGCTACACCTTC

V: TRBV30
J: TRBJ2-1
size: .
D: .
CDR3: CAWSVSYNEQFF
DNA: TGTGCCTGGAGTGTTTCCTACAATGAGCAGTTCTTC

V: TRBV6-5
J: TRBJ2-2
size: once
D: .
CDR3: CASSYEPGELFF
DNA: TGTGCCAGCAGTTATGAACCCGGGGAGCTGTTTTTT

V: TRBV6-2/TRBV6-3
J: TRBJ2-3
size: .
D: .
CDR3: CASSWARALGTDTQYF
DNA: TGTGCCAGCAGTTGGGCAAGGGCCCTCGGGACAGATACGCAGTATTTT

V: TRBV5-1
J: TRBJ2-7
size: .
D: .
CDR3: CASSPDAYEQYF
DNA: TGCGCCAGCAGCCCGGACGCCTACGAGCAGTACTTC

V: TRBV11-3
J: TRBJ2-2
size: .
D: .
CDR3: CASRRGPNTGELFF
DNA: TGTGCCAGCAGAAGGGGCCCGAACACCGGGGAGCTGTTTTTT

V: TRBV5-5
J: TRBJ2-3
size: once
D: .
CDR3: CASSLASGRADTQYF
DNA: TGTGCCAGCAGCTTGGCGTCTGGGCGGGCAGATACGCAGTATTTT

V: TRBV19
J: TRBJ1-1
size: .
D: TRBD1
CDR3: CASSKYGQGTNTEAFF
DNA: TGTGCCAGTAGTAAATACGGACAGGGGACGAACACTGAAGCTTTCTTT

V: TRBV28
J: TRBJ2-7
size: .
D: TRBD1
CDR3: CASSLSRTGRYEQYF
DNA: TGTGCCAGCAGTCTCTCACGGACAGGGAGGTACGAGCAGTACTTC

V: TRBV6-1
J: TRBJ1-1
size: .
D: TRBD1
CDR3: CASSEAQSTGRLVEAFF
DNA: TGTGCCAGCAGTGAAGCGCAGTCGACAGGGCGACTGGTTGAGGCTTTCTTT

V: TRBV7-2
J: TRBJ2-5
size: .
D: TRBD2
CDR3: CASSLGTSGGMKTQYF
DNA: TGTGCCAGCAGCCTTGGGACTAGCGGGGGGATGAAGACCCAGTACTTC

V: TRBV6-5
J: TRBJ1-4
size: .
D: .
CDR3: CASSYGEKLFF
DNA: TGTGCCAGCAGTTACGGTGAAAAACTGTTTTTT

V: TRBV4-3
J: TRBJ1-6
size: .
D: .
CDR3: CASSHSAGTPGPLHF
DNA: TGCGCCAGCAGCCATTCCGCCGGGACGCCCGGCCCCCTCCACTTT

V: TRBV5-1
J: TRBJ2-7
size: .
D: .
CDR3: CASSFSRGSGYEQYF
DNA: TGCGCCAGCAGCTTCTCTCGGGGGAGTGGGTACGAGCAGTACTTC

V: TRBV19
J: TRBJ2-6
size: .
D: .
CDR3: CASKAESGANVLTF
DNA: TGTGCCAGTAAGGCGGAGTCTGGGGCCAACGTCCTGACTTTC

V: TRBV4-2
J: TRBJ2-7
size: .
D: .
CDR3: CASFPLRIYEQYF
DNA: TGTGCCAGCTTTCCCCTAAGGATATACGAGCAGTACTTC

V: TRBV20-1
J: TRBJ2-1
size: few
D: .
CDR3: CSAMLYNEQFF
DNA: TGCAGTGCTATGCTTTACAATGAGCAGTTCTTC

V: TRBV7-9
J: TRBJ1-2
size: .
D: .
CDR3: CASSRGTAYGYTF
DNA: TGTGCCAGCAGCCGAGGGACGGCTTATGGCTACACCTTC

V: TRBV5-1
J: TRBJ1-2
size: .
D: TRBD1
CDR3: CASRDTQGAGSYGYTF
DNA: TGCGCCAGCAGGGACACTCAGGGGGCAGGGTCCTATGGCTACACCTTC

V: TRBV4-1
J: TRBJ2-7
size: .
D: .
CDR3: CASSHGTAYEQYF
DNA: TGCGCCAGCAGCCACGGGACGGCCTACGAGCAGTACTTC

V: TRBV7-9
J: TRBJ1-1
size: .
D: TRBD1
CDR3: CASNPGTGGEGAFF
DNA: TGTGCCAGCAACCCTGGGACAGGGGGCGAGGGAGCTTTCTTT

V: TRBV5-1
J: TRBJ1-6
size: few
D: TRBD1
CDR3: CASSQTGSTSPLHF
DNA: TGCGCCAGCAGCCAGACAGGGTCTACTTCACCCCTCCACTTT

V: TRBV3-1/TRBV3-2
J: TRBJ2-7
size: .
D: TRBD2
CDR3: CASSPSGAAYEQYF
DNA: TGTGCCAGCAGCCCTAGCGGGGCGGCCTACGAGCAGTACTTC

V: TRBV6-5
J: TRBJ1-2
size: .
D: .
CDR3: CASTYSGFEGYGCTF
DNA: TGTGCCAGCACCTATTCGGGATTCGAGGGCTATGGCTGCACCTTC

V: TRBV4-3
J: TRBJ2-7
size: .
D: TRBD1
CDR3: CASSQDWGQAFYEQYF
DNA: TGCGCCAGCAGCCAAGATTGGGGACAGGCCTTCTACGAGCAGTACTTC

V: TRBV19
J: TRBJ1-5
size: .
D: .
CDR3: CASSRSLEPQHF
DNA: TGTGCCAGTAGCAGATCCCTCGAGCCCCAGCATTTT

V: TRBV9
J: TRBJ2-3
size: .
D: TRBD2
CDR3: CASSVAGGHRDTQYF
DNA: TGTGCCAGCAGCGTAGCGGGGGGGCATAGAGATACGCAGTATTTT

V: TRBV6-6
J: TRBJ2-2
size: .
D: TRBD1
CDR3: CASSRTGGTGELFF
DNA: TGTGCCAGCAGCCGCACAGGGGGCACCGGGGAGCTGTTTTTT

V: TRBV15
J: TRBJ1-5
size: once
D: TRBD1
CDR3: CATSRDRQGRTLNQPQHF
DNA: TGTGCCACCAGCAGGGACCGACAGGGGCGAACGCTCAATCAGCCCCAGCATTTT

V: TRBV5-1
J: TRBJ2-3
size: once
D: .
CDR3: CASSFSRRTRDTQYF
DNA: TGCGCCAGCAGCTTCTCTCGCCGGACACGGGATACGCAGTATTTT

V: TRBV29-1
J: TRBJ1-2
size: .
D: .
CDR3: CSVESGGIGGYTF
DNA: TGCAGCGTTGAGTCCGGGGGGATCGGCGGCTACACCTTC

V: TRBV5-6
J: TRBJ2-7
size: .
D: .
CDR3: CASSRNEYEQYF
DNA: TGTGCCAGCAGCCGGAACGAGTACGAGCAGTACTTC

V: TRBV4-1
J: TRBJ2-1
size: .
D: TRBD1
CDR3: CASSQDPGQVYNEQFF
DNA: TGCGCCAGCAGCCAAGATCCCGGACAGGTCTACAATGAGCAGTTCTTC

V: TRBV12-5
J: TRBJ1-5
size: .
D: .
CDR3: CASGLDPRGNQPQHF
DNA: TGTGCTAGTGGTTTGGATCCCAGGGGAAATCAGCCCCAGCATTTT

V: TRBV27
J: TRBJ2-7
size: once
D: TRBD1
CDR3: CASSPGQGADEQYF
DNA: TGTGCCAGCAGCCCGGGACAGGGGGCGGACGAGCAGTACTTC

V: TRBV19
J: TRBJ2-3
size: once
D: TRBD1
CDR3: CASRGQAAHTQYF
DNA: TGTGCCAGTAGAGGACAGGCTGCGCATACGCAGTATTTT

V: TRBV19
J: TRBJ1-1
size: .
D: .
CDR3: CASAAGWNTEAFF
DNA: TGTGCGTCCGCGGCAGGGTGGAACACTGAAGCTTTCTTT

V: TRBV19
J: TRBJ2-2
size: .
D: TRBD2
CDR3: CASSILEGDGRTNTGELFF
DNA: TGTGCCAGTAGTATATTGGAAGGGGACGGGAGGACGAACACCGGGGAGCTGTTTTTT

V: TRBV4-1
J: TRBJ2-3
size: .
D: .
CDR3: CASSQETQVLDTQYF
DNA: TGCGCCAGCAGCCAAGAAACACAGGTTCTAGATACGCAGTATTTT

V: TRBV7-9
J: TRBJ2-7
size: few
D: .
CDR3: CASSGGSYEQYF
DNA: TGTGCCAGCAGCGGCGGATCCTACGAGCAGTACTTC